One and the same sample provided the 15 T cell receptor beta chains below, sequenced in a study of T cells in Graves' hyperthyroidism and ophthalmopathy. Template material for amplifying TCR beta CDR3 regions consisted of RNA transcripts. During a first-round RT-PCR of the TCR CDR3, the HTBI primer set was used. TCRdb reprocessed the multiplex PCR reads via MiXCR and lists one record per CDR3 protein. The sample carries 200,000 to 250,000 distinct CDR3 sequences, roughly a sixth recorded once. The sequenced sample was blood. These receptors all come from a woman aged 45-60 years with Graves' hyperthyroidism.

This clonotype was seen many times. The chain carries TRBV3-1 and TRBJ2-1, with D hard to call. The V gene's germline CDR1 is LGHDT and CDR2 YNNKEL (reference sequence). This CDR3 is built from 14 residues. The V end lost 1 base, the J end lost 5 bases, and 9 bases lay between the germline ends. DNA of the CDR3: TGTGCCAGCAGCCAAGGTCCCACAGACAATGAGCAGTTCTTC. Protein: CASSQGPTDNEQFF.

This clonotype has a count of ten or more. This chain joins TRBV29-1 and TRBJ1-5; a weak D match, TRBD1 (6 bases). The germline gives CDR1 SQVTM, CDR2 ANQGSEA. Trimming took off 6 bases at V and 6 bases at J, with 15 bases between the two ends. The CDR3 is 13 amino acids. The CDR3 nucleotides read TGCAGCGTACAGGGTGCGGCCGGTCAGCCCCAGCATTTT. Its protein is CSVQGAAGQPQHF.

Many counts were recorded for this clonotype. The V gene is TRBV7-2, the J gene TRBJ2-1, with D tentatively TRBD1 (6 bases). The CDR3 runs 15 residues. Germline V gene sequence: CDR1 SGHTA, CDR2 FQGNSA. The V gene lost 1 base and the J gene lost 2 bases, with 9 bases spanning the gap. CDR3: CASSLVGAAYNEQFF. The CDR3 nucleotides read TGTGCCAGCAGCTTAGTGGGGGCAGCCTACAATGAGCAGTTCTTC.

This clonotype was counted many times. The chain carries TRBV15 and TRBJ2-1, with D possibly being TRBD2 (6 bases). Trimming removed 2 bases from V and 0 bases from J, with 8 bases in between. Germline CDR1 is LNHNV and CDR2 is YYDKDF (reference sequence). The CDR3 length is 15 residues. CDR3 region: CATSRLASSYNEQFF. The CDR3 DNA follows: TGTGCCACCAGCAGACTAGCGAGCTCCTACAATGAGCAGTTCTTC.

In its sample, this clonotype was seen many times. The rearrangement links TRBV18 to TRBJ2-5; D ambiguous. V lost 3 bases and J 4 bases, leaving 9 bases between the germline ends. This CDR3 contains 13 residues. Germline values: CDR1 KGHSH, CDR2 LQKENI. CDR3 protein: CASSPSLGETQYF. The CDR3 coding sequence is TGTGCCAGCTCACCGTCTCTGGGAGAGACCCAGTACTTC.

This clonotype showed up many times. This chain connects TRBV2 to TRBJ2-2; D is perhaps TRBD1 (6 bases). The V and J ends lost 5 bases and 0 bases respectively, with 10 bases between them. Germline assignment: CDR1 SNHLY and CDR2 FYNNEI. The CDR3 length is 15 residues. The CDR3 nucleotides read TGTGCCAGCAGTCAACAGGGCACGAACACCGGGGAGCTGTTTTTT. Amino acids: CASSQQGTNTGELFF.

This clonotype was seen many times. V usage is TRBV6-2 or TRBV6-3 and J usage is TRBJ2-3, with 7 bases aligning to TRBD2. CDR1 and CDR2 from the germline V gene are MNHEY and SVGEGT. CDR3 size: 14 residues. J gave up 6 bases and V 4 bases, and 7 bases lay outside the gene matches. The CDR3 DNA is TGTGCCAGCAGTTCCGCGGGAGTACGGGATACGCAGTATTTT. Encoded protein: CASSSAGVRDTQYF.

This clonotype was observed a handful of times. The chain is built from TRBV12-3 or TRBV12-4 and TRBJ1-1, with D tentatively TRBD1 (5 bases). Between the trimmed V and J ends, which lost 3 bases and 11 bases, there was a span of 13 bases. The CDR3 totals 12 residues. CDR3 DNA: TGTGCCAGCAGTTTTGGGCAGGGTAATGCTTTCTTT. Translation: CASSFGQGNAFF.

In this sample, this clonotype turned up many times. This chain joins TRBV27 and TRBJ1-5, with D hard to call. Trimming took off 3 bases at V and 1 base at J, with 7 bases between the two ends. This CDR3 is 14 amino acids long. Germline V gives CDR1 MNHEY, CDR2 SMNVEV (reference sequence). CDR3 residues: CASSFGRSNQPQHF. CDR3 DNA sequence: TGTGCCAGCAGTTTCGGACGGAGCAATCAGCCCCAGCATTTT.

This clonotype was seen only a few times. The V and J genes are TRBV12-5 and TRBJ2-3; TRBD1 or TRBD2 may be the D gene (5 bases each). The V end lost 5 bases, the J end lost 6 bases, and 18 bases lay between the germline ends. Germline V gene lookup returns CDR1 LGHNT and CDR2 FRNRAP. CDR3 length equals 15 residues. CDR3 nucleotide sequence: TGTGCTAGTGGTGCTTGGGGACGGATCATGGATACGCAGTATTTT. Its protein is CASGAWGRIMDTQYF. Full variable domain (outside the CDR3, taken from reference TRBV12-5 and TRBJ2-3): DARVTQTPRHKVTEMGQEVTMRCQPILGHNTVFWYRQTMMQGLELLAYFRNRAPLDDSGMPKDRFSAEMPDATLATLKIQPSEPRDSAVYFCASGAWGRIMDTQYFGPGTRLTVL.

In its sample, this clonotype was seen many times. The CDR3 loop reads CASRDRERAPSPLHF. CDR3 DNA sequence: TGTGCCAGCAGGGACAGGGAGCGAGCCCCTTCACCCCTCCACTTT. The chain has TRBV6-1 and TRBJ1-6; 8 positions match TRBD1. Germline values: CDR1 MNHNS, CDR2 SASEGT. Germline trimming cut 6 bases from V and 9 bases from J; bases unmatched to any gene: 10. The CDR3 sequence is 15 residues long.

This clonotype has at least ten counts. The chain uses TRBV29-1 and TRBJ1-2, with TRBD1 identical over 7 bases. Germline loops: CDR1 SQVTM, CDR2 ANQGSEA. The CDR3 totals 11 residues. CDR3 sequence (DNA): TGCACCTCGACAGGGAACTATGGCTACACCTTC. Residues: CTSTGNYGYTF.

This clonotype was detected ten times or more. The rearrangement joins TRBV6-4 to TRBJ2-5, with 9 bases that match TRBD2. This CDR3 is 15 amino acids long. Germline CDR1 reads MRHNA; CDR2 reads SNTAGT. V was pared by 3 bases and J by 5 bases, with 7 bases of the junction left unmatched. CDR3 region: CASSEVAGGQETQYF. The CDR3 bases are TGTGCCAGCAGTGAAGTGGCGGGAGGGCAGGAGACCCAGTACTTC.

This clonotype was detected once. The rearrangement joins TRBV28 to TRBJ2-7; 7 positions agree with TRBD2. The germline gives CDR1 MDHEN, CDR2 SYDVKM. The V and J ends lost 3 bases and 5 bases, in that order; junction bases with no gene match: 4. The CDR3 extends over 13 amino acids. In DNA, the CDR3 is TGTGCCAGCAGTTTCTCAGCGGGAAACGAGCAGTACTTC. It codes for CASSFSAGNEQYF.

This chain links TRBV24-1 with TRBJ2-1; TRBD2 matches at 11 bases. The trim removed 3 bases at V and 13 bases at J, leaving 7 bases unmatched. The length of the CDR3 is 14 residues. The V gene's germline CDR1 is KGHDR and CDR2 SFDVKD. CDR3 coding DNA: TGTGCCACCAGTGATACGTTAGCGGGAGGGGGTCAGTTCTTC. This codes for CATSDTLAGGGQFF.